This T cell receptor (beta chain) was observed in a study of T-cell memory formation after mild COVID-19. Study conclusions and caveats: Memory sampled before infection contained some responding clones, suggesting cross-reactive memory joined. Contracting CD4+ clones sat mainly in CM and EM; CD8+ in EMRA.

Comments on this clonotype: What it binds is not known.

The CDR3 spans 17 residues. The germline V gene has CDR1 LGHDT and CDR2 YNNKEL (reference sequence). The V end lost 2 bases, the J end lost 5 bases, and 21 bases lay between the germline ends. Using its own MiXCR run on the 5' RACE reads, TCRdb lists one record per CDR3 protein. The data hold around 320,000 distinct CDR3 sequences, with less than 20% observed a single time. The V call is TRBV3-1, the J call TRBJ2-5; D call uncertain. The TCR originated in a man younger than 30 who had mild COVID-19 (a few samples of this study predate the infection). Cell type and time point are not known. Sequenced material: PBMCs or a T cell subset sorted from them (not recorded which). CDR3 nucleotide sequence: TGTGCCAGCAGCCAATGGACGTCCGCGGTGTCTCGGGAGACCCAGTACTTC. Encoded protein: CASSQWTSAVSRETQYF.